These 25 T cell receptor beta chains originate from one sample sequenced in a study of T cell responses to AZD1222 COVID-19 vaccine. Only in-frame clones appear in the TCRdb table, and some are missing; sequencing was by immunoSEQ multiplex PCR. The table includes over 120,000 clones, roughly 90% detected once. The material was peripheral blood, obtained 28 days after the second AZD1222 dose. Every receptor here comes from an adult who received the AZD1222 COVID-19 vaccine.

The rearrangement uses TRBV6-2 or TRBV6-3 and TRBJ1-2; D remains unclear. CDR3 length: 11 amino acids. V was pared by 4 bases and J by 8 bases, with 8 bases between. CDR1 MNHEY and CDR2 SVGEGT come from the germline V gene. The CDR3 is CASSSVTGYTF. In DNA, the CDR3 is TGTGCCAGCAGTTCGGTGACCGGCTACACCTTC.

The chain uses TRBV9 and TRBJ2-1; perhaps TRBD2 as D (5 bases). The CDR3 contains 14 residues. Trimming stripped 0 bases from V and 9 bases from J, with 13 bases between. Germline V gene lookup returns CDR1 SGDLS and CDR2 YYNGEE. CDR3 coding DNA: TGTGCCAGCAGCGTAGTGGGAGTAGTAGGTGAGCAGTTCTTC. It specifies CASSVVGVVGEQFF.

This chain connects TRBV11-2 to TRBJ1-6; TRBD1 is a possible D gene (6 bases). V lost 1 base and J lost 8, with 12 bases in between. This CDR3 has 15 residues. CDR1 and CDR2 (germline): SGHAT, FQNNGV. The CDR3 DNA sequence: TGTGCCAGCAGCTTAGTGCTAGGGGGTGATTCACCCCTCCACTTT. Its protein is CASSLVLGGDSPLHF. The full variable domain, with the rest looked up from reference TRBV11-2 and TRBJ1-6, is EAGVAQSPRYKIIEKRQSVAFWCNPISGHATLYWYQQILGQGPKLLIQFQNNGVVDDSQLPKDRFSAERLKGVDSTLKIQPAKLEDSAVYLCASSLVLGGDSPLHFGNGTRLTVT.

The V gene is TRBV7-9, the J gene TRBJ1-3; D call uncertain. Trimming stripped 5 bases from V and 0 bases from J, with 5 bases between. The CDR3 is made up of 13 amino acids. Germline values: CDR1 SEHNR, CDR2 FQNEAQ (reference sequence). The CDR3 DNA reads TGTGCCAGCAGCCAAAACTCTGGAAACACCATATATTTT. It codes for CASSQNSGNTIYF.

CDR3 in amino acids: CARRGDPNTEAFF. The CDR3 DNA reads TGTGCCAGGAGGGGGGATCCAAACACTGAAGCTTTCTTT. The gene calls are TRBV2 and TRBJ1-1, with D possibly matching TRBD1 (6 bases). CDR1 is SNHLY and CDR2 is FYNNEI in the germline V gene. Between the trimmed V and J ends, which lost 9 bases and 2 bases, there was a span of 13 bases. CDR3 length: 13 residues.

The V gene is TRBV5-1, the J gene TRBJ1-1; 7 nucleotides align to TRBD1. Germline trimming cut 3 bases from V and 1 base from J; bases unmatched to any gene: 3. The CDR3 consists of 14 residues. The germline CDR1 and CDR2 sequences are SGHRS and YFSETQ. This CDR3 is CASSWGQPNTEAFF. The DNA of the CDR3 is TGCGCCAGCAGCTGGGGACAGCCGAACACTGAAGCTTTCTTT.

This clone has a handful of counts. This sequence joins TRBV6-2 or TRBV6-3 and TRBJ2-7; 8 nucleotides agree with TRBD2. The junction had 10 bases not matched to a gene; V was cut back by 2 bases and J by 1 base. The CDR3 is 17 amino acids. Germline V gene data show CDR1 as MNHEY and CDR2 as SVGEGT. CDR3 region: CASSYGLAGFGSYEQYF. The CDR3 nucleotides read TGTGCCAGCAGTTACGGGCTAGCGGGTTTTGGTTCCTACGAGCAGTACTTC.

This rearrangement joins TRBV13 to TRBJ2-5; D remains unclear. This CDR3 is built from 14 residues. The germline V gene encodes CDR1 PRHDT and CDR2 FYEKMQ (reference sequence). Trimming removed 2 bases at V and 2 bases at J, with 9 bases between. CDR3 in DNA: TGTGCCAGCAGCTTACAAGATAGGCAAGAGACCCAGTACTTC. Its translation is CASSLQDRQETQYF. Supplemented by reference TRBV13 and TRBJ2-5, the full variable domain reads AAGVIQSPRHLIKEKRETATLKCYPIPRHDTVYWYQQGPGQDPQFLISFYEKMQSDKGSIPDRFSAQQFSDYHSELNMSSLELGDSALYFCASSLQDRQETQYFGPGTRLLVL.

V is TRBV19 and J is TRBJ2-3; a weak D match, TRBD1 (6 bases). The germline V and J ends were trimmed by 7 bases and 1 base, with 12 bases remaining between them. The CDR3 extends over 14 amino acids. The germline V gene encodes CDR1 LNHDA and CDR2 SQIVND (reference sequence). DNA of the CDR3: TGTGCCAGTACCACAGGGTCAGGCACAGATACGCAGTATTTT. Residues: CASTTGSGTDTQYF.

V and J are TRBV4-3 and TRBJ1-2; a possible D gene is TRBD1 (5 bases). The germline gives CDR1 LGHNA, CDR2 YSLEER. Trimming took off 1 base at V and 3 bases at J, with 12 bases between the two ends. The CDR3 runs 15 residues. CDR3 sequence reads: CASSQAHDSDYGYTF. CDR3 DNA sequence: TGCGCCAGCAGCCAAGCCCATGACAGTGACTATGGCTACACCTTC.

In its sample, this clone was seen once. This chain joins TRBV20-1 and TRBJ2-7; D is ambiguous. Between the trimmed V and J ends, which lost 5 bases and 6 bases, there was a span of 11 bases. Per germline, CDR1 DFQATT and CDR2 SNEGSKA (reference sequence). The CDR3 extends over 11 amino acids. CDR3 in amino acids: CSAHAASEQYF. DNA of the CDR3: TGCAGTGCTCACGCCGCTAGCGAGCAGTACTTC.

The J gene is TRBJ2-7, the V gene TRBV19; D might be TRBD2 (5 bases). Germline lookup yields CDR1 LNHDA and CDR2 SQIVND (reference sequence). Trimming removed 4 bases from V and 2 bases from J, with 9 bases in between. The CDR3 is 13 amino acids. CDR3 amino acids: CASSKDGTYEQYF. CDR3 DNA sequence: TGTGCCAGTAGTAAAGACGGGACCTACGAGCAGTACTTC.

V and J are TRBV15 and TRBJ1-5; maybe TRBD1 (6 bases). The CDR3 is 15 amino acids. Trimming took off 5 bases at V and 2 bases at J, with 13 bases between the two ends. CDR1 is LNHNV and CDR2 is YYDKDF in the germline V gene (reference sequence). CDR3 coding DNA: TGTGCCACCAGCGGACAGCCAGCAGGCAATCAGCCCCAGCATTTT. Amino acids: CATSGQPAGNQPQHF.

The chain recombines TRBV25-1 with TRBJ2-1; TRBD2 agrees at 7 bases. Germline CDR1 MGHDK, CDR2 SYGVNS. Trimming removed 5 bases from V and 5 bases from J; junction bases left unmatched: 12. The CDR3 runs to 16 residues. The CDR3: CASSLTPGTINNEQFF. The CDR3 DNA is TGTGCCAGCAGTCTCACCCCCGGGACTATTAACAATGAGCAGTTCTTC.

The CDR3 reads CASSIRGTQGFETQYF. The DNA for the CDR3 is TGTGCCAGTAGTATAAGAGGGACACAGGGGTTTGAGACCCAGTACTTC. The chain employs TRBV19 and TRBJ2-5, with 7 bases aligning to TRBD1. Germline values: CDR1 LNHDA, CDR2 SQIVND (reference sequence). This CDR3 has 16 amino acids. J gave up 5 bases and V 2 bases, and 11 bases lay outside the gene matches.

V gene TRBV28 combines with J gene TRBJ2-1; TRBD1 matches at 7 bases. Germline CDR1 reads MDHEN; CDR2 reads SYDVKM. The CDR3 spans 14 residues. V gave up 5 bases and J gave up 4 bases; unmatched junction bases: 5. CDR3 loop: CASSPGQAYNEQFF. DNA of the CDR3: TGTGCCAGCAGTCCAGGACAGGCATACAATGAGCAGTTCTTC.

The gene calls are TRBV6-2 or TRBV6-3 and TRBJ2-1; 13 nucleotides align to TRBD2. Germline V gene data show CDR1 as MNHEY and CDR2 as SVGEGT. The CDR3 is 19 residues long. The V segment lost 4 bases and the J segment 1 base; nucleotides outside the gene matches: 10. The CDR3 loop is CASSSPTSGRGWSYNEQFF. In DNA, the CDR3 is TGTGCCAGCAGTTCCCCAACTAGCGGGAGGGGTTGGTCCTACAATGAGCAGTTCTTC.

The chain employs TRBV6-2 or TRBV6-3 and TRBJ2-3; D is possibly TRBD2 (6 bases). The V gene's germline CDR1 is MNHEY and CDR2 SVGEGT. CDR3 length: 21 residues. V lost 0 bases, J lost 2 bases, and 27 bases lay in between. The chain's CDR3 is CASSYSSLTLLSGKSTDTQYF. The CDR3 nucleotides read TGTGCCAGCAGTTACTCGTCTCTAACCCTACTTAGCGGCAAATCCACAGATACGCAGTATTTT.

This clone was observed a single time. V gene TRBV28 combines with J gene TRBJ2-7, with D possibly TRBD1 on 5 matching bases. The germline CDR1 and CDR2 sequences are MDHEN and SYDVKM. The V end lost 3 bases, the J end lost 1 base, and 19 bases lay between the germline ends. CDR3 size: 17 residues. The CDR3 bases are TGTGCCAGCAGTTTGGCGGTACAGGTTGGGGTTTCCTACGAGCAGTACTTC. This codes for CASSLAVQVGVSYEQYF.

The chain joins TRBV24-1 to TRBJ1-2; no definite D call. This CDR3 comprises 14 residues. CDR1 is KGHDR and CDR2 is SFDVKD in the germline V gene. Between the trimmed V and J ends, which lost 4 bases and 5 bases, there was a span of 13 bases. The CDR3 DNA follows: TGTGCCACCAGTGAGTCTCCTGACACTTATGGCTACACCTTC. As protein: CATSESPDTYGYTF.

The DNA of the CDR3 is TGCGCCAGCAGCCAAGAAGACGGATGGACAGATACGCAGTATTTT. Protein product: CASSQEDGWTDTQYF. The chain joins TRBV4-3 to TRBJ2-3; no definite D call. CDR3 size: 15 residues. Trimming took 0 bases from V and 3 from J, leaving 10 bases between them. CDR1 LGHNA and CDR2 YSLEER come from the germline V gene.

The V and J genes are TRBV28 and TRBJ2-3; TRBD1 matches 7 bases. Trimming at V came to 6 bases and at J to 2 bases, leaving 8 bases not matched to a gene. The germline V gene encodes CDR1 MDHEN and CDR2 SYDVKM. This CDR3 has 15 amino acids. CDR3 nucleotide sequence: TGTGCCAGCAGAGCGCAGGGGGTAAACACAGATACGCAGTATTTT. Its protein product is CASRAQGVNTDTQYF.

V is TRBV7-9 and J is TRBJ2-2; D possibly corresponds to TRBD1 (5 bases). Germline V lookup: CDR1 SEHNR, CDR2 FQNEAQ (reference sequence). V was trimmed by 8 bases and J by 0 bases, leaving 13 bases between them. The CDR3 has 15 amino acids. The CDR3 loop is CASGWMTANTGELFF. CDR3 nucleotide sequence: TGTGCCAGCGGCTGGATGACAGCGAACACCGGGGAGCTGTTTTTT.

The gene calls are TRBV9 and TRBJ1-6; tentative D call: TRBD1 (5 bases). Trimming stripped 0 bases from V and 1 base from J, with 11 bases between. CDR1 and CDR2 (germline): SGDLS, YYNGEE. This CDR3 region has 17 residues. CDR3 coding DNA: TGTGCCAGCAGCGTAGATGGGGGATGGTCCTATAATTCACCCCTCCACTTT. It codes for CASSVDGGWSYNSPLHF. The variable domain in full, completed from reference TRBV9 and TRBJ1-6, reads DSGVTQTPKHLITATGQRVTLRCSPRSGDLSVYWYQQSLDQGLQFLIQYYNGEERAKGNILERFSAQQFPDLHSELNLSSLELGDSALYFCASSVDGGWSYNSPLHFGNGTRLTVT.

CDR3 loop: CASSSPGLKEGEQYF. As DNA, the CDR3 is TGTGCCAGCAGTTCCCCCGGGCTCAAAGAGGGCGAGCAGTACTTC. The chain uses TRBV28 and TRBJ2-7, with D tentatively TRBD2 (5 bases). Trimming pared 4 bases from V and 6 bases from J, leaving 19 bases between. Germline-derived CDR1 and CDR2 are MDHEN and SYDVKM. The CDR3 spans 15 residues.